This entry describes one T cell receptor beta chain. Antigen unknown. These data belong to a study of cytomegalovirus exposure and HLA in healthy donors. Study-level points and caveats: Most TCR beta V segments were productive about 87% or about 30% of the time in an earlier analysis. Among TCR sequences, most were rare, though some public TCRs appeared in many donors. The authors enumerated around 150 TCR beta chains as linked to cytomegalovirus.

The CDR3 consists of 14 residues. Trimming pared 2 bases from V and 8 bases from J, leaving 16 bases between. In germline, CDR1 is MGHRA, CDR2 YSYEKL. The PCR used 60 Vbeta and 13 Jbeta primers. The table came from immunoSEQ multiplex PCR; TCRdb's copy has only in-frame clones and leaves some out. Here the sample spans about 270,000 clones, approximately 70% being singletons. The chain carries TRBV4-1 and TRBJ2-7; possible D gene TRBD2, 5 bases. The specimen was PBMCs. The sequence came from a female donor in good health and CMV-seronegative. The CDR3 coding sequence is TGCGCCAGCAGCCAACTGGGCTGGGCCGGGAAGCAGTACTTC. It translates to CASSQLGWAGKQYF.